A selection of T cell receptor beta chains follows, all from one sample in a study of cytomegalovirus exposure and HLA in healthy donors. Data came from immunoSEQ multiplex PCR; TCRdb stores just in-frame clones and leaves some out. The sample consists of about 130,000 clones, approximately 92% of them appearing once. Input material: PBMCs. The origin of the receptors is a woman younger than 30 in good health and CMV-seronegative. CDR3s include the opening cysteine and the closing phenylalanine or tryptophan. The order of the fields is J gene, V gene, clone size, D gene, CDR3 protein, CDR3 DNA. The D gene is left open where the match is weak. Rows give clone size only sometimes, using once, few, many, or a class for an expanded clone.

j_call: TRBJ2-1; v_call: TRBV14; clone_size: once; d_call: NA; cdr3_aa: CASSQQVQGNEQFF; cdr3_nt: TGTGCCAGCAGCCAACAAGTACAGGGTAATGAGCAGTTCTTC
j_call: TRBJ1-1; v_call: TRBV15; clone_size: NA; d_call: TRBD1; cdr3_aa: CATSRRTGVLTSEAFF; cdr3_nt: TGTGCCACCAGCAGAAGGACAGGGGTTTTAACTTCTGAAGCTTTCTTT
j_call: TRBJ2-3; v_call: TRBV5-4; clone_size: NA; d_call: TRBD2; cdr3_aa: CASSSGGLSGGTDTQYF; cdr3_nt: TGTGCCAGCAGTAGCGGGGGGCTCTCAGGGGGCACAGATACGCAGTATTTT
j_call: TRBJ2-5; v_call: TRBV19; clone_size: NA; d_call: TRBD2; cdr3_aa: CASSTRFSGGAETQYF; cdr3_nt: TGTGCCAGTAGTACCCGGTTTAGCGGGGGGGCAGAGACCCAGTACTTC
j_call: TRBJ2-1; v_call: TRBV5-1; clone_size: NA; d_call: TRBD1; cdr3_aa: CASSSGQGARLYNEQFF; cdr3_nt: TGCGCCAGCAGCTCTGGACAGGGGGCTAGGTTATACAATGAGCAGTTCTTC
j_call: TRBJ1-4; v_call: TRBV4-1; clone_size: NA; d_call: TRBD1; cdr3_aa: CASSRAGQGDEKLFF; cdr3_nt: TGCGCCAGCAGCCGCGCGGGACAGGGGGATGAAAAACTGTTTTTT
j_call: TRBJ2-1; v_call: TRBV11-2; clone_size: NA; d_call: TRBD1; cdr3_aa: CASSLSRTGYNEQFF; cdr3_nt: TGTGCCAGCAGCTTATCTAGGACAGGGTACAATGAGCAGTTCTTC
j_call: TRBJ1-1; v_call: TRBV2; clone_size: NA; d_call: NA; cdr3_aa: CASSPMSGHSNTEAFF; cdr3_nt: TGTGCCAGCAGCCCTATGTCGGGACACTCGAACACTGAAGCTTTCTTT
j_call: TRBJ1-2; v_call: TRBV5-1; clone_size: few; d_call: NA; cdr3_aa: CASSVQPVGGGYTF; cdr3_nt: TGCGCCAGCAGCGTACAGCCTGTTGGTGGTGGCTACACCTTC
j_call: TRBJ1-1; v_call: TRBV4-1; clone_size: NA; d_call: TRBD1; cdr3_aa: CASSRGDRNTEAFF; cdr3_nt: TGCGCCAGCAGCCGAGGGGACAGAAACACTGAAGCTTTCTTT
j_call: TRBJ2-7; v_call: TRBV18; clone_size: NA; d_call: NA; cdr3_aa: CASSPDGARYEQYF; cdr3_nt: TGTGCCAGCTCACCAGATGGGGCCCGCTACGAGCAGTACTTC
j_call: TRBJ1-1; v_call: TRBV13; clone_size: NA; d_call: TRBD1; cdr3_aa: CASSLGQGGTEAFF; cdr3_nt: TGTGCCAGCAGCTTGGGACAGGGGGGGACTGAAGCTTTCTTT
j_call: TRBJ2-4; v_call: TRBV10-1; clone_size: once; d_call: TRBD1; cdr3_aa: CASSDSGTGDIQYF; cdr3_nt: TGCGCCAGCAGTGATTCCGGGACAGGGGACATTCAGTACTTC
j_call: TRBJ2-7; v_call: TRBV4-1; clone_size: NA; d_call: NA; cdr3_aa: CASSQWVAGSREEQYF; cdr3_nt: TGCGCCAGCAGCCAATGGGTTGCGGGGTCACGAGAAGAGCAGTACTTC
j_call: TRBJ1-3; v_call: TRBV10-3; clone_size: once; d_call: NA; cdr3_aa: CAISEGTVIVRNTIYF; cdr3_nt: TGTGCCATCAGTGAGGGAACAGTGATAGTGCGAAACACCATATATTTT
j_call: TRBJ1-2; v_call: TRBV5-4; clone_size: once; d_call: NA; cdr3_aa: CASSFGGRGYTF; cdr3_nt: TGTGCCAGCAGCTTCGGGGGGCGGGGCTACACCTTC
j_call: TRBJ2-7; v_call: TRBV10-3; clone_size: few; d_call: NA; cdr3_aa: CAISELEIYYEQYF; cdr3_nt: TGTGCCATCAGTGAGCTGGAGATCTACTACGAGCAGTACTTC
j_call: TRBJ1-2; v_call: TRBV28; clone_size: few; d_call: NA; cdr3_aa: CASSSSAYGYTF; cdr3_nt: TGTGCCAGCAGCTCATCAGCGTATGGCTACACCTTC